One and the same sample provided the 10 T cell receptor beta chains below, sequenced in a study of T cell repertoires in cytomegalovirus infection. TCRdb fed the reads into MiXCR, producing one record per CDR3 protein. The sample yields hundreds of thousands of distinct CDR3 sequences, 20% to 25% seen once. Sequences were obtained from CD8+ T cells from PBMCs. These receptors originate from a human donor in good health (CMV status not recorded). Some clones in this sample may be carry-over from other donors' samples.

This clonotype was observed a handful of times. The V and J genes are TRBV6-2 or TRBV6-3 and TRBJ1-4; 10 bases fit TRBD1. Germline assignment: CDR1 MNHEY and CDR2 SVGEGT. The trim removed 5 bases at V and 6 bases at J, leaving 9 bases unmatched. The CDR3 consists of 16 residues. CDR3 in DNA: TGTGCCAGCAGTCGCTTGAGACAGGGGGCAGATGAAAAACTGTTTTTT. Residues: CASSRLRQGADEKLFF.

J is TRBJ1-3 and V is TRBV20-1, with a weak D call TRBD1 (6 bases). CDR1 and CDR2 from the germline V gene are DFQATT and SNEGSKA (reference sequence). The germline V and J ends were trimmed by 3 bases and 2 bases, with 14 bases remaining between them. The CDR3 totals 15 residues. CDR3 DNA sequence: TGCAGTGCTAGGGGGACATTAGACCCTGGAAACACCATATATTTT. It yields the protein CSARGTLDPGNTIYF.

This clonotype was recorded many times. The gene calls are TRBV5-6 and TRBJ2-3; D is ambiguous. Deletions cut 4 bases from V and 2 bases from J, with 8 bases between. The CDR3 runs to 13 residues. Germline CDR1 and CDR2: SGHDT and YYEEEE. CDR3 sequence (DNA): TGTGCCAGCAGCCAGATTTACACAGATACGCAGTATTTT. It specifies CASSQIYTDTQYF.

The chain uses TRBV20-1 and TRBJ2-7, with D tentatively TRBD1 (5 bases). The CDR3 loop spans 13 amino acids. Trimming removed 3 bases at V and 0 bases at J, with 9 bases between. Germline values: CDR1 DFQATT, CDR2 SNEGSKA (reference sequence). The CDR3 spells CSASLQGSYEQYV. DNA of the CDR3: TGCAGTGCTAGCTTGCAGGGCTCCTACGAGCAGTACGTC.

This sequence joins TRBV4-1 and TRBJ1-5, with D unclear. V dropped 5 bases and J dropped 4 bases, with 15 bases sitting between them. Germline values: CDR1 MGHRA, CDR2 YSYEKL. The CDR3 runs to 15 residues. The CDR3, as DNA: TGCGCCAGCAGCAACGGACCTCGAATAAATCAGCCCCAGCATTTT. It codes for CASSNGPRINQPQHF.

In this sample, this clonotype turned up a few times. The gene calls are TRBV5-6 and TRBJ2-6, with 10 bases that match TRBD1. The junction had 4 bases not matched to a gene; V was cut back by 4 bases and J by 0 bases. From germline, CDR1 is SGHDT and CDR2 YYEEEE. The CDR3 covers 17 residues. CDR3: CASSADRGFSGANVLTF. The CDR3 DNA follows: TGTGCCAGCAGCGCGGACAGGGGGTTCTCTGGGGCCAACGTCCTGACTTTC.

There are a few counts of this clonotype. The J gene is TRBJ2-1, the V gene TRBV10-3, with 10 bases aligning to TRBD2. This CDR3 spans 14 amino acids. Germline-derived CDR1 and CDR2 are ENHRY and SYGVKD. Losses at the gene ends were 10 bases for V and 3 bases for J; bases not matched to a gene: 6. CDR3 residues: CANLGLADYNEQFF. The CDR3 DNA reads as TGTGCCAACTTAGGACTAGCGGACTACAATGAGCAGTTCTTC.

The chain has TRBV10-3 and TRBJ2-7; D unresolved. Germline V gives CDR1 ENHRY, CDR2 SYGVKD. This CDR3 has 14 residues. V was cut by 2 bases and J by 0 bases, with 8 bases left in between. Here the CDR3 reads CAISEGYGSYEQYF. The CDR3 DNA reads as TGTGCCATCAGTGAGGGCTACGGCTCCTACGAGCAGTACTTC.

The sample holds many counts of this clonotype. The CDR3 spells CASSLGNWADTQYF. The CDR3 coding sequence is TGTGCCAGCAGCTTGGGCAATTGGGCAGATACGCAGTATTTT. V usage is TRBV7-2 and J usage is TRBJ2-3; D not certain. The ends were cut back, 3 bases at V and 4 bases at J, with 11 bases in the middle. Germline-derived CDR1 and CDR2 are SGHTA and FQGNSA. The CDR3 is made up of 14 amino acids.

A word on this clonotype: A much larger clone sits a single nucleotide away, making a read error possible. This rearrangement joins TRBV28 to TRBJ2-1, with 11 nucleotides matching TRBD2. In germline, CDR1 is MDHEN, CDR2 SYDVKM. CDR3 length equals 17 residues. The CDR3 sequence is CANSVPLAGVIYNEQFF. The CDR3, as DNA: TGTGCCAACAGTGTGCCACTAGCGGGGGTTATCTACAATGAGCAGTTCTTC.